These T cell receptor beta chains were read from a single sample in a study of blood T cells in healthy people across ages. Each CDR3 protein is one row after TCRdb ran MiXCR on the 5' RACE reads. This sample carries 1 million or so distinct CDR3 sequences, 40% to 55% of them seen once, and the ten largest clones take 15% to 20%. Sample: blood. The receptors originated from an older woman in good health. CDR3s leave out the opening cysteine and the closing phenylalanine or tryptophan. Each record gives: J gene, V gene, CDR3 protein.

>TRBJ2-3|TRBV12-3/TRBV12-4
ASSLDLGLGQGEDTQY
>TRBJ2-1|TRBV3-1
ASSLDRTSRHNEQF
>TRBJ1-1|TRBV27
ASSSPRQVPAEAF
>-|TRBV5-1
ASSPQGGGRLYEQY
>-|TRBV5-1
ASSLRNPGYEQY
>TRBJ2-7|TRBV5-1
ASRDSTGALYEQY
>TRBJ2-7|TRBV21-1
AGGRPAMDSYEQY
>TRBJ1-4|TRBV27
ASSQGQLQGKLF
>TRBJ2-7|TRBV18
ASSPVRGGFYEQY
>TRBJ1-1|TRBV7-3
ASSLNGGGNTEAF
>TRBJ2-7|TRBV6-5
ASRIQGGSLYEQY
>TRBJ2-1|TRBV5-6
ASSWDVTSGSNEQF
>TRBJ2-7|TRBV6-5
ASSSPRGGSYEQY
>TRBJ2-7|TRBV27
ASRRQTSGIYEQY
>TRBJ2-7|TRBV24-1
APNLRDRDAHEQY
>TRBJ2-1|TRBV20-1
SATLYTGTLYNEQF
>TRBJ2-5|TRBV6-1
ASKSGAWDQETQY
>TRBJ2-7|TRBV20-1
SARNPSGRHEQY
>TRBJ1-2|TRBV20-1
SATNQQGLYGYT
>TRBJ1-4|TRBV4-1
ASSQEGATNEKLF
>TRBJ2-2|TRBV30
AWRGVGRANTGELF
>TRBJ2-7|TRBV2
ASSGDRAYEQY
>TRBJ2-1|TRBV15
ATSPPGQSYNEQF
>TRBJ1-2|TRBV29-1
SVEGGPRGGQGSYGYT
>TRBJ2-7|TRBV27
ASSWNGYYEQY
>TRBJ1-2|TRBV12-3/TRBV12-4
ASSLVQGAEGYT
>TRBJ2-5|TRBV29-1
SAGEAGKLTGEETQY
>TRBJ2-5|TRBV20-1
SANLGPREQY
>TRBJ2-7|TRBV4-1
ASSQAGTGVGLNYEQY
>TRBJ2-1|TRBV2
ASSEYSEQF
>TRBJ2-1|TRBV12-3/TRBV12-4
ASSPTSGSHNEQF
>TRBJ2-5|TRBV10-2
ASSELAGVEETQY
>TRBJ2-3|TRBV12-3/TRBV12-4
ASSIAGGYTQY
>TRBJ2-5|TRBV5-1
AGRTSGLGETQY
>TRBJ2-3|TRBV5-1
ASSLESRRDTQY
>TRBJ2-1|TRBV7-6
ASDQGREGPYNEQF
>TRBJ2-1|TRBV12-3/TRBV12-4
ASSPNAGTSVREQF
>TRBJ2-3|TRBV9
ASSGRGTSGRDTQY
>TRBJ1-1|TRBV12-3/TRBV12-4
ASSIGTKNTEAF
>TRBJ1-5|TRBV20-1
SARGGQPTNQPQH
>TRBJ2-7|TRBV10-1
ASSGPGPLY
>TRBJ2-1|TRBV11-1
ASSLGETGVSDEQF
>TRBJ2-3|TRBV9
ASSVTSGTDTQY
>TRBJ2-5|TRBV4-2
ASSHAGLEGTQY
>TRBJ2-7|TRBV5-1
ASSLGTEAREQY
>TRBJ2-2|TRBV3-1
ASSQAGSGGELF
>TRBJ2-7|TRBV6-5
ASRSRFFASYEQY
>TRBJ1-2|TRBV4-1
ASSQARNYGYT
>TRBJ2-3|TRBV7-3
ASSRWGSDTQY
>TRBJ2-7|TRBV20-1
SARVRGTEDEQY
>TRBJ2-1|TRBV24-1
ATSGSSASSYNEQF